A selection of T cell receptor beta chains follows, all from one sample in a study of regulatory T cells in long-lasting Graves disease. Via MiXCR, TCRdb re-called the multiplex PCR reads, giving one row per CDR3 protein. The data contain 550,000 to 600,000 distinct CDR3 sequences, about 15% of them singletons. These same records also appear under a second study, on T cells in Graves' hyperthyroidism and ophthalmopathy.

Here the sequenced sample was peripheral blood mononuclear cells (PBMCs), taken at new diagnosis, from a patient treated with antithyroid drugs. The receptors were sampled from a man aged 18 to 30 with Graves disease. CDR3s include the opening cysteine and the closing phenylalanine or tryptophan. D genes are given only for firm matches. Where a row states a size, it is once, few, many or the class of an expanded clone; other rows omit it.

J: TRBJ1-2; V: TRBV2; D: TRBD1; size: few; CDR3: CASSLAGTGGALLHGYTF; DNA: TGTGCCAGCAGCTTAGCCGGGACAGGGGGCGCTTTACTCCATGGCTACACCTTC
J: TRBJ2-5; V: TRBV5-1; D: NA; size: once; CDR3: CASSLVLGVGETQYF; DNA: TGCGCCAGCAGCTTGGTGTTGGGAGTTGGAGAGACCCAGTACTTC
J: TRBJ2-6; V: TRBV12-3/TRBV12-4; D: NA; size: many; CDR3: CASRPYQNSGTRESSGANVLTF; DNA: TGTGCCAGCAGACCCTATCAGAATTCGGGAACCAGAGAAAGCTCTGGGGCCAACGTCCTGACTTTC
J: TRBJ1-1; V: TRBV3-1; D: NA; size: many; CDR3: CASSQPRRGSVEAFF; DNA: TGTGCCAGCAGCCAACCCCGACGAGGTTCGGTTGAAGCTTTCTTT
J: TRBJ2-5; V: TRBV18; D: TRBD2; size: many; CDR3: CASSRSGGPQETQYF; DNA: TGTGCCAGCTCACGGTCGGGAGGGCCTCAAGAGACCCAGTACTTC
J: TRBJ2-5; V: TRBV29-1; D: NA; size: few; CDR3: CSLSRGPRETQYF; DNA: TGCAGCCTCTCCAGGGGTCCCAGGGAGACCCAGTACTTC
J: TRBJ2-1; V: TRBV7-9; D: NA; size: many; CDR3: CASSPPTAPGLEEQFF; DNA: TGTGCCAGCAGCCCTCCGACAGCCCCGGGACTTGAGGAGCAGTTCTTC
J: TRBJ2-7; V: TRBV19; D: TRBD2; size: NA; CDR3: CASKREGYEQYF; DNA: TGTGCCAGTAAGCGGGAGGGCTACGAGCAGTACTTC
J: TRBJ1-6; V: TRBV11-3; D: NA; size: NA; CDR3: CASSLDGGRRDQLAYNSPLHF; DNA: TGTGCCAGCAGCTTAGATGGAGGGAGGCGAGATCAATTGGCCTATAATTCACCCCTCCACTTT
J: TRBJ2-3; V: TRBV11-2; D: NA; size: many; CDR3: CASSLEAGTDTQYF; DNA: TGTGCCAGCAGCTTAGAAGCGGGCACAGATACGCAGTATTTT
J: TRBJ2-4; V: TRBV18; D: TRBD1; size: NA; CDR3: CASSPPRDGYRGNIQYF; DNA: TGTGCCAGCTCACCACCCCGGGACGGCTACAGGGGAAACATTCAGTACTTC
J: TRBJ1-1; V: TRBV5-1; D: NA; size: NA; CDR3: CASSPQGNPEAFF; DNA: TGCGCCAGCAGCCCACAGGGTAACCCTGAAGCTTTCTTT
J: TRBJ1-1; V: TRBV28; D: NA; size: many; CDR3: CASRPADGTNTEAFF; DNA: TGTGCCAGCAGACCCGCGGACGGTACGAACACTGAAGCTTTCTTT
J: TRBJ2-1; V: TRBV27; D: NA; size: NA; CDR3: CASSLIPGSYNEQFF; DNA: TGTGCCAGCAGTTTAATACCGGGCTCCTACAATGAGCAGTTCTTC
J: TRBJ1-5; V: TRBV20-1; D: NA; size: few; CDR3: CSARDGSVAGVGQPQHF; DNA: TGCAGTGCTAGAGATGGTAGCGTGGCAGGGGTGGGACAGCCCCAGCATTTT
J: TRBJ1-6; V: TRBV30; D: NA; size: few; CDR3: CAWSEGIGGRSPLHF; DNA: TGTGCCTGGAGTGAAGGTATCGGGGGGCGATCACCCCTCCACTTT
J: TRBJ2-3; V: TRBV11-2; D: NA; size: many; CDR3: CASSLDRGGGTDTQYF; DNA: TGTGCCAGCAGCTTAGATCGCGGCGGAGGCACAGATACGCAGTATTTT
J: TRBJ2-5; V: TRBV6-5; D: NA; size: many; CDR3: CASSSPRGPETQYF; DNA: TGTGCCAGCAGTTCCCCCAGGGGCCCAGAGACCCAGTACTTC
J: TRBJ1-5; V: TRBV6-2/TRBV6-3; D: NA; size: many; CDR3: CASSQEATNQPQHF; DNA: TGTGCCAGCAGTCAGGAGGCTACGAATCAGCCCCAGCATTTT
J: TRBJ2-1; V: TRBV28; D: TRBD2; size: many; CDR3: CASSLGGTSGQFF; DNA: TGTGCCAGCAGTTTAGGTGGGACTAGCGGCCAGTTCTTC
J: TRBJ2-7; V: TRBV9; D: TRBD1; size: NA; CDR3: CASSAGGTGPYEQYF; DNA: TGTGCCAGCAGCGCAGGTGGGACAGGGCCCTACGAGCAGTACTTC
J: TRBJ2-7; V: TRBV30; D: TRBD2; size: many; CDR3: CAPSPGGASRNEQYF; DNA: TGTGCCCCATCCCCCGGGGGGGCCTCTAGGAACGAGCAGTACTTC
J: TRBJ2-1; V: TRBV20-1; D: NA; size: many; CDR3: CSARDPPESEQFF; DNA: TGCAGTGCTAGAGATCCCCCAGAGTCTGAGCAGTTCTTC
J: TRBJ2-2; V: TRBV11-2; D: TRBD1; size: NA; CDR3: CASSPWTGRRAGELFF; DNA: TGTGCCAGCAGCCCCTGGACAGGGCGGAGGGCCGGGGAGCTGTTTTTT
J: TRBJ1-5; V: TRBV7-9; D: TRBD1; size: NA; CDR3: CASSPLPRTGDQPQHF; DNA: TGTGCCAGCAGCCCTCTTCCCAGGACAGGGGATCAGCCCCAGCATTTT
J: TRBJ1-2; V: TRBV29-1; D: NA; size: many; CDR3: CSVEDRRQGGYTF; DNA: TGCAGCGTTGAAGATCGAAGGCAGGGTGGCTACACCTTC
J: TRBJ1-1; V: TRBV7-8; D: NA; size: few; CDR3: CASSLEEATEAFF; DNA: TGTGCCAGCAGCTTAGAGGAGGCCACTGAAGCTTTCTTT
J: TRBJ2-7; V: TRBV11-3; D: NA; size: NA; CDR3: CASSLVQVRTYEQYF; DNA: TGTGCCAGCAGCTTAGTGCAGGTCCGAACCTACGAGCAGTACTTC
J: TRBJ1-5; V: TRBV2; D: NA; size: NA; CDR3: CASNLQDRNQPQHF; DNA: TGTGCCAGCAATTTACAGGATCGGAATCAGCCCCAGCATTTT
J: TRBJ2-5; V: TRBV28; D: TRBD1; size: NA; CDR3: CASTGGRLGTQYF; DNA: TGTGCCAGCACAGGGGGCAGGTTGGGGACCCAGTACTTC
J: TRBJ1-4; V: TRBV29-1; D: NA; size: few; CDR3: CSVADTPNEKLFF; DNA: TGCAGCGTTGCTGACACGCCTAATGAAAAACTGTTTTTT
J: TRBJ2-1; V: TRBV27; D: NA; size: NA; CDR3: CASSLSPVGNEQFF; DNA: TGTGCCAGCAGTTTATCCCCCGTCGGCAATGAGCAGTTCTTC
J: TRBJ2-1; V: TRBV11-2; D: NA; size: many; CDR3: CASSLDYAVSSYNEQFF; DNA: TGTGCCAGCAGCTTAGATTATGCGGTGAGCTCCTACAATGAGCAGTTCTTC
J: TRBJ2-7; V: TRBV20-1; D: NA; size: few; CDR3: CSARDGGRGLSYEQYF; DNA: TGCAGTGCTAGAGATGGAGGTAGGGGACTCTCCTACGAGCAGTACTTC
J: TRBJ2-7; V: TRBV6-5; D: TRBD1; size: NA; CDR3: CASSYTGQGLSYEQYF; DNA: TGTGCCAGCAGTTACACGGGACAGGGATTGTCCTACGAGCAGTACTTC
J: TRBJ2-7; V: TRBV5-1; D: NA; size: NA; CDR3: CASSPQGPSYEQHF; DNA: TGCGCCAGCAGCCCACAGGGACCCTCCTACGAGCAGCACTTC